A single T cell receptor (beta chain) is shown here with its context. What it binds is not known. These data are taken from a study of cytomegalovirus exposure and HLA in healthy donors. For the study at large: The same platform used for the 600 to 750 first-cohort repertoires was also used for the 90 to 150 validation repertoires, as a later analysis reported. Study results and limitations: The TCR clusters that emerged in the first cohort tended, a later analysis found, to co-occur in the roughly 110 validation repertoires. The study put 150 to 200 TCR beta chains on its list as cytomegalovirus-associated. Reported performance of the classifier showed diagnosis of cytomegalovirus status with high specificity and sensitivity.

Measured with immunoSEQ multiplex PCR; TCRdb has only the in-frame clones, and not every one. The sample has 150,000 to 170,000 clones; roughly 84% are singletons. This clonotype was sampled from a human donor in good health. Sequenced input: PBMCs.

In nucleotides, the CDR3 is TGTGCCAGCAGTGAACCCATCGGCGGGACAGGGTCTAACTATGGCTACACCTTC. Its translation: CASSEPIGGTGSNYGYTF. V usage is TRBV25-1 and J usage is TRBJ1-2; 9 bases fit TRBD1. Per germline, CDR1 MGHDK and CDR2 SYGVNS. The CDR3 is 18 residues long. J lost 0 bases, V lost 2 bases, and 10 bases had no gene match.